Listed below are T cell receptor beta chains from one sample, sequenced in a study of blood T cell repertoires in COVID-19. Produced via immunoSEQ multiplex PCR; TCRdb's table is partial and in-frame only. The profile shows some 13,000 clones, 92% of them singletons. The sequenced sample was peripheral blood. Receptors originate from a woman aged 70-85 years with active COVID-19. Both conserved end residues are part of each CDR3. D genes are given only for firm matches. Only some rows state a clone size, as once, few, many or a class for expanded clones.

d_gene	v_gene	j_gene	abundance	CDR3nt	CDR3aa
NA	TRBV28	TRBJ2-1	NA	TGTGCCAGCAGTTTAGGGGGACATTCCTACAATGAGCAGTTCTTC	CASSLGGHSYNEQFF
NA	TRBV30	TRBJ2-1	once	TGTGCCTGGAATCGACTCGAACCGGGTGAGCAGTTCTTC	CAWNRLEPGEQFF
NA	TRBV18	TRBJ2-5	NA	TGTGCCAGCTCACCCCAACAAGAGACCCAGTACTTC	CASSPQQETQYF
NA	TRBV6-2/TRBV6-3	TRBJ2-7	NA	TGTGCCAGCAGCCATGAAGGATCACTGACGGGAGAGCAGTACTTC	CASSHEGSLTGEQYF
NA	TRBV3-1/TRBV3-2	TRBJ1-3	NA	TGTGCCAGCAGCCTATCATTTGGGAGGGGAATCTCTGGAAACACCATATATTTT	CASSLSFGRGISGNTIYF
NA	TRBV29-1	TRBJ2-7	NA	TGCAGCGTCGCGACCGTCGGGGAGGCACCCTACGAGCAGTACTTC	CSVATVGEAPYEQYF
TRBD1	TRBV9	TRBJ1-6	NA	TGTGCCAGCAGCGATGAGGGGGCTTCCTATAATTCACCCCTCCACTTT	CASSDEGASYNSPLHF
TRBD1	TRBV2	TRBJ1-6	medium-sized	TGTGCCAGCAGCGACAGGGGCCCCTATAATTCACCCCTCCACTTT	CASSDRGPYNSPLHF
NA	TRBV29-1	TRBJ2-3	NA	TGCAGCGTTGAAGGGGGACATCTGGGGACAGATACGCAGTATTTT	CSVEGGHLGTDTQYF
NA	TRBV19	TRBJ2-2	few	TGTGCCAGTAGTTCTCGTCTAGGGGACGGGGAGCTGTTTTTT	CASSSRLGDGELFF
NA	TRBV30	TRBJ1-5	NA	TGTGCCTGGAGTCAACAGGGTAATCAGCCCCAGCATTTT	CAWSQQGNQPQHF
NA	TRBV24-1	TRBJ2-7	NA	TGTGCCACCAGTGATCTTTACGAGCAGTACTTC	CATSDLYEQYF
NA	TRBV9	TRBJ2-3	NA	TGTGCCAGCAGCGTATCCCACTTCGGGTTCACAGATACGCAGTATTTT	CASSVSHFGFTDTQYF
TRBD1	TRBV18	TRBJ2-5	NA	TGTGCCAGCTCCCCAGACAGGGTCCAAGAGACCCAGTACTTC	CASSPDRVQETQYF
NA	TRBV7-9	TRBJ1-1	NA	TGTGCCAGCAGCTTAAAGCTGGACAGATCCATGAACACTGAAGCTTTCTTT	CASSLKLDRSMNTEAFF
NA	TRBV7-3	TRBJ2-5	NA	TGTGCCAGCAGCCCCAGGGCCAGGGGAGAGACCCAGTACTTC	CASSPRARGETQYF
TRBD1	TRBV25-1	TRBJ1-4	NA	TGTGCCAGCAGTGATAACAGGGGGGTTGAAAAACTGTTTTTT	CASSDNRGVEKLFF
TRBD1	TRBV9	TRBJ1-2	NA	TGTGCCAGCAGCACCATCTCCGGGACAGAGGTCTATGGCTACACCTTC	CASSTISGTEVYGYTF
TRBD2	TRBV4-2	TRBJ2-1	NA	TGTGCCAGCAGCCAAGGAGGCGGGAGTAATGAGCAGTTCTTC	CASSQGGGSNEQFF
NA	TRBV11-3	TRBJ1-1	NA	TGTGCCAGCAGCCAGAATCGGGGGAACACTGAAGCTTTCTTT	CASSQNRGNTEAFF
NA	TRBV30	TRBJ2-7	NA	TGTGCCTGGAGCCTTCAGGGGCCCTACGAGCAGTACTTC	CAWSLQGPYEQYF
NA	TRBV6-2/TRBV6-3	TRBJ2-6	NA	TGTGCCAGCAGTTCCCAGGGTATAGGGGGGGCCAACGTCCTGACTTTC	CASSSQGIGGANVLTF
NA	TRBV30	TRBJ1-2	NA	TGTGCCTGGACGGGGGGTTATGGCTACACCTTC	CAWTGGYGYTF
TRBD2	TRBV3-1/TRBV3-2	TRBJ2-1	NA	TGTGCCAGCAGCCCCCTAGCGGGACACAATGAGCAGTTCTTC	CASSPLAGHNEQFF
NA	TRBV12-3/TRBV12-4	TRBJ1-5	NA	TGTGCCAGCAGCCAAAATAATCAGCCCCAGCATTTT	CASSQNNQPQHF
NA	TRBV7-9	TRBJ2-3	NA	TGTGCCAGCAACGGAGTGGGCACAGATACGCAGTATTTT	CASNGVGTDTQYF
NA	TRBV30	TRBJ2-2	NA	TGTGCCTGGAGCCCAGGGGCCCACACCGGGGAGCTGTTTTTT	CAWSPGAHTGELFF
NA	TRBV13	TRBJ1-2	NA	TGTGCCAGCAGCTCTCGAGGAGGGAACTATGGCTACACCTTC	CASSSRGGNYGYTF
NA	TRBV12-3/TRBV12-4	TRBJ2-1	NA	TGTGCCAGCGGCATGTCCGATGAGCAGTTCTTC	CASGMSDEQFF
TRBD2	TRBV10-3	TRBJ2-1	NA	TGTGCCATCAGTGCTAGCGGGAATGAGCAGTTCTTC	CAISASGNEQFF
NA	TRBV19	TRBJ2-5	NA	TGTGCCAGTACTACCGACTGGTCCCAAGAGACCCAGTACTTC	CASTTDWSQETQYF
NA	TRBV7-9	TRBJ2-3	NA	TGTGCCAGCAGCTTCCTAGGCGGGTCCACAGATACGCAGTATTTT	CASSFLGGSTDTQYF
TRBD1	TRBV9	TRBJ2-7	NA	TGTGCCAGCAGCATGAACAGGGGACCTACCTACGAGCAGTACTTC	CASSMNRGPTYEQYF
NA	TRBV5-1	TRBJ1-1	NA	TGCGCCAGCAGCCCCCGGGAGGGCCCTGCGGAGAGGACTGAAGCTTTCTTT	CASSPREGPAERTEAFF
NA	TRBV7-2	TRBJ2-2	once	TGTGCCAGCAGCTTGTCCGTGGGCTCCGGGGAGCTGTTTTTT	CASSLSVGSGELFF
NA	TRBV11-2	TRBJ1-2	NA	TGTGCCAGCAGCAGCACCCTAGGGGGTGATGGCTACACCTTC	CASSSTLGGDGYTF
NA	TRBV19	TRBJ2-3	NA	TGTGCCAGTAGTATTCTGGGACACCGAGGAGATACGCAGTATTTT	CASSILGHRGDTQYF
NA	TRBV18	TRBJ2-1	NA	TGTGCCAGCTCACCTTCGTACAATGAGCAGTTCTTC	CASSPSYNEQFF
TRBD1	TRBV11-2	TRBJ2-7	NA	TGTGCCAGCAGCTTTTCGGGACAGGTCCTCTCCTACGAGCAGTACTTC	CASSFSGQVLSYEQYF
NA	TRBV29-1	TRBJ2-2	NA	TGCAGCGCCCAGCCTAGCTCGAACACCGGGGAGCTGTTTTTT	CSAQPSSNTGELFF
NA	TRBV15	TRBJ2-3	NA	TGTGCCACCAGCAGAAAGCTGTTCGCAGATACGCAGTATTTT	CATSRKLFADTQYF
TRBD1	TRBV7-9	TRBJ1-6	NA	TGTGCCAGCAGCTTAGACAGGGGGATCTCGGGTTCACCCCTCCACTTT	CASSLDRGISGSPLHF
TRBD2	TRBV7-6	TRBJ2-5	NA	TGTGCCAGCAGCTCAATCATGACAGGTCCGGGACTAGCGGGAGTGGAGACCCAGTACTTC	CASSSIMTGPGLAGVETQYF
TRBD1	TRBV7-2	TRBJ1-1	NA	TGTGCCAGCAGCTCATTCAGGGGGCGGGTGAACACTGAAGCTTTCTTT	CASSSFRGRVNTEAFF
TRBD2	TRBV5-5	TRBJ2-1	once	TGTGCCAGCAGCTTGGTGGCGGGAGTTGATGAGCAGTTCTTC	CASSLVAGVDEQFF
TRBD1	TRBV5-4	TRBJ2-7	NA	TGTGCCAGCAGCCACGGACAGGGGACCAACGAGCAGTACTTC	CASSHGQGTNEQYF
NA	TRBV19	TRBJ1-1	NA	TGTGCCAGTAGTATCGCACAGAACACTGAAGCTTTCTTT	CASSIAQNTEAFF
TRBD1	TRBV28	TRBJ2-5	NA	TGTGCCAGCAGTTTATGCGGGACAGGGACCCAAGAGACCCAGTACTTC	CASSLCGTGTQETQYF
TRBD1	TRBV5-8	TRBJ1-2	NA	TGTGCCAGCAGCTTGCAAACAGGGGGAGGCTATGGCTACACCTTC	CASSLQTGGGYGYTF
TRBD1	TRBV28	TRBJ2-7	NA	TGTGCCAGCAGACTCGACAGGGCCCCCTACGAGCAGTACTTC	CASRLDRAPYEQYF
TRBD1	TRBV27	TRBJ1-1	NA	TGTGCCAGCAAAAGGACAGGGGGCATCGTGAACACTGAAGCTTTCTTT	CASKRTGGIVNTEAFF
TRBD2	TRBV28	TRBJ2-7	NA	TGTGCCAGCAGGGGGAGGGACGAGCAGTACTTC	CASRGRDEQYF
NA	TRBV18	TRBJ1-2	NA	TGTGCCAGCTCACCGGGGAGGGATCTCTATGGCTACACCTTC	CASSPGRDLYGYTF
TRBD1	TRBV18	TRBJ1-2	NA	TGTGCCAGCTCTTCGGACAGGGGTTATGGCTACACCTTC	CASSSDRGYGYTF
TRBD2	TRBV18	TRBJ2-7	once	TGTGCCAGCTCACCTATGGGACTAGCGGGAGACGAGCAGTACTTC	CASSPMGLAGDEQYF
NA	TRBV21-1	TRBJ2-7	once	TGTGCCAGCAGCAAACTTTGGACCAACCTCCTACTGAGCGGGAGGGGGGCCTGCGAGCAGTACTTC	CASSKLWTNLLLSGRGACEQYF
TRBD2	TRBV5-1	TRBJ2-3	NA	TGCGCCAGCAGCTCTTGGTCACTAGCGGGGGGAGATACGCAGTATTTT	CASSSWSLAGGDTQYF